The clone carrying this TCR beta chain was recorded many times. The sample belongs to a study of T-cell reconstitution after alpha-beta-depleted transplantation in children. V lost 5 bases and J lost 5, with 6 bases in between. The CDR3 extends over 11 amino acids. Preparation of the TCRbeta library involved a method that used unique molecular identifiers. Using its own MiXCR run on the PCR reads, TCRdb lists one record per CDR3 protein. The table includes hundreds of thousands of distinct CDR3 sequences, around 12% detected once. This clonotype originated in a human donor who donated a stem cell graft to a child with acute lymphoblastic leukemia. The sample in question was PBMCs from the stem cell graft donor, obtained from the stem cell graft. The rearrangement joins TRBV12-3 or TRBV12-4 to TRBJ2-5; D uncertain. The CDR3 loop is CASSTSETQYF. CDR3 DNA: TGTGCCAGCAGTACCAGCGAGACCCAGTACTTC.